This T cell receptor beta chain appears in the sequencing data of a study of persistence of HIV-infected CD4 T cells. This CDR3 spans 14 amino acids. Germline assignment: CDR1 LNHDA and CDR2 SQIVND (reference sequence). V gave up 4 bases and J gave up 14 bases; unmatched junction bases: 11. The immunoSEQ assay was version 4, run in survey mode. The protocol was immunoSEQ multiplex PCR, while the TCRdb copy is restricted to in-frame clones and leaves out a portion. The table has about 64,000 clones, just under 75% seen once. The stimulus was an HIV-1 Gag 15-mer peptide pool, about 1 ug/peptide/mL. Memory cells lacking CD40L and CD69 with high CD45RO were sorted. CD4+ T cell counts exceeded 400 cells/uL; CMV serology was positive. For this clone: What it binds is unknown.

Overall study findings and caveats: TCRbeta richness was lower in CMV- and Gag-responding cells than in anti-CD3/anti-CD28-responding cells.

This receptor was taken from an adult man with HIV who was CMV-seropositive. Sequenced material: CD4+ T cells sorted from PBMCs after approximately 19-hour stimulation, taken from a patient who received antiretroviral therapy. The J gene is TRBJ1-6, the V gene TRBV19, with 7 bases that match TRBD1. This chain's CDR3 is CASSRSYRGDTLHF. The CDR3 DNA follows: TGTGCCAGTAGTAGGAGCTACAGGGGCGACACCCTCCACTTT.